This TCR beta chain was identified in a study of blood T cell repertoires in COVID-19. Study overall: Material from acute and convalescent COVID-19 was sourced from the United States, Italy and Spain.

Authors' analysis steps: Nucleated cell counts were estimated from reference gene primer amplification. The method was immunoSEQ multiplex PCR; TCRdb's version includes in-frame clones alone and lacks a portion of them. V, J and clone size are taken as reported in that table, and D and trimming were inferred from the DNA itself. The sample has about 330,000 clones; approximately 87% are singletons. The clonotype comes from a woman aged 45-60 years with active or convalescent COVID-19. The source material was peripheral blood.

CDR3 loop: CASSYSTVPEGEQYF. DNA for the CDR3: TGTGCCAGCAGTTACTCGACTGTTCCCGAGGGCGAGCAGTACTTC. V is TRBV6-6 and J is TRBJ2-7, with D maybe TRBD2 (5 bases). Trimming left V 0 bases short and J 6 bases short, with 15 bases between. This CDR3 is built from 15 residues. In germline, CDR1 is MNHNY, CDR2 SVGAGI (reference sequence).